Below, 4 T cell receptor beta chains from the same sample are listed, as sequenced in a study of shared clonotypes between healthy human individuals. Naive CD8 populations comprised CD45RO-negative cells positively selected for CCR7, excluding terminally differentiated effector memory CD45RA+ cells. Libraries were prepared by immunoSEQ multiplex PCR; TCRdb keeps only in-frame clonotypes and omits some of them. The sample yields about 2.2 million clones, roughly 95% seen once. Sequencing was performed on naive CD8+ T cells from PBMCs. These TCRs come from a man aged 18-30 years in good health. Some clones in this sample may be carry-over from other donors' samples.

DNA for the CDR3: TGCGCCAGCAGCCCTGGGGCCGGGCTAGCGGGAACCTACGAGCAGTACTTC. This codes for CASSPGAGLAGTYEQYF. This sequence joins TRBV5-1 and TRBJ2-7; 9 bases map to TRBD2. This CDR3 comprises 17 residues. Germline CDR1 and CDR2: SGHRS and YFSETQ. V gave up 4 bases and J gave up 2 bases; unmatched junction bases: 13.

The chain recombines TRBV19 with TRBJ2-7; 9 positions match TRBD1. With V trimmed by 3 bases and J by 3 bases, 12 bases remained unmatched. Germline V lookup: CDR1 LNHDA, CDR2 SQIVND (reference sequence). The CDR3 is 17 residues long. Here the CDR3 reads CASSMGPGTGLDYEQYF. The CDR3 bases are TGTGCCAGTAGTATGGGACCCGGGACAGGGTTGGACTACGAGCAGTACTTC.

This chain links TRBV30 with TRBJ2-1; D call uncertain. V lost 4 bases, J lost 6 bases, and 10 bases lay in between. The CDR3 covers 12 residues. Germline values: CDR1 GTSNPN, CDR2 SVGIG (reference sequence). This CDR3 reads CAWIPLGNEQFF. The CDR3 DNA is TGTGCCTGGATCCCCTTGGGCAATGAGCAGTTCTTC. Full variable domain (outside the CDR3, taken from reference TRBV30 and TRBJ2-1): SQTIHQWPATLVQPVGSPLSLECTVEGTSNPNLYWYRQAAGRGLQLLFYSVGIGQISSEVPQNLSASRPQDRQFILSSKKLLLSDSGFYLCAWIPLGNEQFFGPGTRLTVL.

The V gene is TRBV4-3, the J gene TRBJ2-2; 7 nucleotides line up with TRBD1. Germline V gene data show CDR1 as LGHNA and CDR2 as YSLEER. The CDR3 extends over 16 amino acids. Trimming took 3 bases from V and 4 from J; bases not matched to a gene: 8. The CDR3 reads CASSHEGAGITGELFF. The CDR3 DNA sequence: TGCGCCAGCAGCCATGAGGGGGCAGGGATCACCGGGGAGCTGTTTTTT.